The clone carrying this T cell receptor beta chain appeared a single time. The antigen remains undetermined. The data were taken from a study of CD8 T cells in Susac syndrome. Study-wide results and caveats: Susac syndrome CD4+ T cell repertoires showed no clonal expansion.

The CDR3 spans 15 residues. Germline assignment: CDR1 MRHNA and CDR2 SNTAGT. V was pared by 5 bases and J by 4 bases, with 14 bases between. Roughly 0.5 to 1 ug RNA was reverse transcribed with random hexamers. TCR beta CDR3 was amplified by immunoSEQ covering 54 Vbeta and 13 Jbeta. One entry per CDR3 protein, called by TCRdb with MiXCR from the immunoSEQ multiplex PCR reads. Among 200,000 to 300,000 distinct CDR3 sequences listed, 90% to 97% were seen once. Sequenced: CD4+ T cells from PBMCs. This receptor was identified in a human donor with Susac syndrome. The chain employs TRBV6-4 and TRBJ1-4; possibly TRBD1 for D (5 bases). The CDR3 sequence: CASSLTGSHNEKLFF. In nucleotides, the CDR3 is TGTGCCAGCAGTTTAACAGGTTCCCATAATGAAAAACTGTTTTTT.